The T cell receptor (beta chain) under discussion was sequenced for a study of blood T cell repertoires in COVID-19. Background on the study: Researchers got acute and convalescent COVID-19 samples from the United States, Italy and Spain. T cells, B-cell-depleted T cells, or PBMCs supplied cDNA or gDNA.

Study processing details: By means of reference gene primer amplification, nucleated cell counts were estimated. The table came from immunoSEQ multiplex PCR; TCRdb's copy has only in-frame clones and leaves some out. V, J and clone size derive from that table, while D and trimming were established from the DNA sequence. The table shows some 160,000 clones, with over 80% occurring only once. The ends were cut back, 5 bases at V and 1 base at J, with 12 bases in the middle. The CDR3 covers 14 residues. Germline values: CDR1 SNHLY, CDR2 FYNNEI. This sequence joins TRBV2 and TRBJ2-7, with unresolved D. The specimen was peripheral blood. This clonotype originated in a man between 65 and 85 years old who had recovered from COVID-19. In DNA form, the CDR3 reads TGTGCCAGCAGTCCGCGGAGCAGATCCTACGAGCAGTACTTC. This encodes CASSPRSRSYEQYF.